These 5 T cell receptor beta chains were all obtained from the same sample, sequenced in a study of identical twins. Each CDR3 protein gets one entry after TCRdb re-called the 5' RACE reads with MiXCR. The data show 1,800,000 or so distinct CDR3 sequences, with 25% to 35% seen just once and around 0.3% held by the top ten. The sequenced sample was cord blood. These receptors all stem from a newborn girl in good health.

The chain employs TRBV20-1 and TRBJ1-5; D gene unclear. V gave up 3 bases and J gave up 0 bases, with 12 bases separating them. The CDR3 has 15 amino acids. Looked up from germline, CDR1 is DFQATT and CDR2 is SNEGSKA (reference sequence). CDR3 region: CSARPGSISNQPQHF. Here the CDR3 DNA reads TGCAGTGCTAGGCCGGGCTCCATTAGCAATCAGCCCCAGCATTTT.

The chain is built from TRBV5-1 and TRBJ1-4; 10 bases match TRBD1. Trimming removed 0 bases from V and 4 bases from J; junction bases left unmatched: 3. The CDR3 sequence is 16 residues long. Germline lookup yields CDR1 SGHRS and CDR2 YFSETQ. CDR3 protein: CASSLAGDRGNEKLFF. The CDR3 DNA follows: TGCGCCAGCAGCTTGGCCGGGGACAGGGGTAATGAAAAACTGTTTTTT. The complete variable domain, with remaining parts taken from reference TRBV5-1 and TRBJ1-4, reads KAGVTQTPRYLIKTRGQQVTLSCSPISGHRSVSWYQQTPGQGLQFLFEYFSETQRNKGNFPGRFSGRQFSNSRSEMNVSTLELGDSALYLCASSLAGDRGNEKLFFGSGTQLSVL.

The chain carries TRBV27 and TRBJ1-6, with 8 bases lining up with TRBD1. Germline-derived CDR1 and CDR2 are MNHEY and SMNVEV (reference sequence). Trimming cost V 2 bases and J 7 bases; bases outside gene matches: 4. CDR3 length equals 15 residues. The CDR3 coding sequence is TGTGCCAGCAGTTTAGGACAGGGAGAAAATTCACCCCTCCACTTT. Its translation: CASSLGQGENSPLHF.

This clonotype has more than one count but fewer than ten. The CDR3 spells CSAGNRRGGRKAFF. DNA for the CDR3: TGCAGTGCTGGGAATCGCAGGGGAGGTCGAAAAGCTTTCTTT. This chain links TRBV20-1 with TRBJ1-1, with TRBD1 as a possible D gene (6 bases). CDR1 is DFQATT and CDR2 is SNEGSKA in the germline V gene (reference sequence). The V and J ends lost 5 bases and 9 bases respectively, with 22 bases between them. The CDR3 runs 14 residues.

This clonotype was counted at least ten times. The rearrangement uses TRBV2 and TRBJ2-7; 8 bases are a match to TRBD2. Germline values: CDR1 SNHLY, CDR2 FYNNEI. The CDR3 has 14 amino acids. V was pared by 6 bases and J by 0 bases, with 4 bases of the junction left unmatched. The CDR3, as DNA: TGTGCCAGCAGGCGGACTAGCTCCTCCTACGAGCAGTACTTC. Protein: CASRRTSSSYEQYF.